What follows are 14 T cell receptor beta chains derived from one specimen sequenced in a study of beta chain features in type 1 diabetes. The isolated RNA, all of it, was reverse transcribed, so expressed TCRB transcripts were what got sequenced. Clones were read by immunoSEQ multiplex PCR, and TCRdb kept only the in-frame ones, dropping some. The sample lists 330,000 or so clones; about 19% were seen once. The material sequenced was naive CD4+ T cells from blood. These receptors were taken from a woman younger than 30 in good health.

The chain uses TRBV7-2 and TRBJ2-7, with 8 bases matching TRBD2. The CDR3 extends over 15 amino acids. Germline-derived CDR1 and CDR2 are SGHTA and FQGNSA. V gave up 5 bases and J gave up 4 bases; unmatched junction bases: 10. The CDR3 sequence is CASSLGSGGQYEQYF. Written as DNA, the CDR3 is TGTGCCAGCAGCCTCGGCTCGGGGGGGCAGTACGAGCAGTACTTC.

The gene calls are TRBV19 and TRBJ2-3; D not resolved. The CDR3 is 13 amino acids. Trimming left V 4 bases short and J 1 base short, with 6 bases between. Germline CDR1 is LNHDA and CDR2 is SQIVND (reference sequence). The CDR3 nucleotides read TGTGCCAGTAGTACTACAGGCACAGATACGCAGTATTTT. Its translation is CASSTTGTDTQYF. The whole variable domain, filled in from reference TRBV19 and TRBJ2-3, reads DGGITQSPKYLFRKEGQNVTLSCEQNLNHDAMYWYRQDPGQGLRLIYYSQIVNDFQKGDIAEGYSVSREKKESFPLTVTSAQKNPTAFYLCASSTTGTDTQYFGPGTRLTVL.

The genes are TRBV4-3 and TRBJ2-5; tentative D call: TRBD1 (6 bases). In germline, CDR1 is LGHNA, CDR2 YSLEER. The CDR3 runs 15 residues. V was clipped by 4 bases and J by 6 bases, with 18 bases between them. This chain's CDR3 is CASSPDLRTAQTQYF. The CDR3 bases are TGCGCCAGCAGCCCGGATCTGAGGACAGCACAGACCCAGTACTTC.

CDR3 in DNA: TGTGCCTGGAAACTAGCGGACCCCTACGAGCAGTACTTC. As protein: CAWKLADPYEQYF. The chain carries TRBV30 and TRBJ2-7, with TRBD2 matching 8 bases. The CDR3 sequence is 13 residues long. The V gene's germline CDR1 is GTSNPN and CDR2 SVGIG (reference sequence). The trim removed 4 bases at V and 2 bases at J, leaving 4 bases unmatched.

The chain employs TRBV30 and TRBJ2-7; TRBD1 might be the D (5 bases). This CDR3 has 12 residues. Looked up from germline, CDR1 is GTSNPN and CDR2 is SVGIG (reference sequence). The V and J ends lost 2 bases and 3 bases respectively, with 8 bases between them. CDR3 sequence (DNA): TGTGCCTGGAGTAGGGGCAACTACGAGCAGTACTTC. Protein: CAWSRGNYEQYF.

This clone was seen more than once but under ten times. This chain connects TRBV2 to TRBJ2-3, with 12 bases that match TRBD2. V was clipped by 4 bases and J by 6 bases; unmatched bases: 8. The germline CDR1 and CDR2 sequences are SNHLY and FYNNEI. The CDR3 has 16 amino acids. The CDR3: CASSAGELAGGDTQYF. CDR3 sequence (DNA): TGTGCCAGCAGTGCTGGCGAGCTAGCGGGGGGGGATACGCAGTATTTT.

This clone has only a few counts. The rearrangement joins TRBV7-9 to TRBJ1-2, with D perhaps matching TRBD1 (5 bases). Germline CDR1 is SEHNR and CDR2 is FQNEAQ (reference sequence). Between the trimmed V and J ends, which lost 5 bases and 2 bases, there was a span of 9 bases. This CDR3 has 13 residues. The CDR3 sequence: CASSPTVNYGYTF. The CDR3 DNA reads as TGTGCCAGCAGCCCGACAGTAAACTATGGCTACACCTTC.

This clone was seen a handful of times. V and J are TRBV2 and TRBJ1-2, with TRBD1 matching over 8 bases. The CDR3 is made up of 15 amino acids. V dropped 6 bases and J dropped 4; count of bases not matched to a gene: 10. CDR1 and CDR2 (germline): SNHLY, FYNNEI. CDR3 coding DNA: TGTGCCAGCAGCGCCCAGGGGGCGCGGGGCTATGGCTACACCTTC. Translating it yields CASSAQGARGYGYTF. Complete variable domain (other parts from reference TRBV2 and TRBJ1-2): EPEVTQTPSHQVTQMGQEVILRCVPISNHLYFYWYRQILGQKVEFLVSFYNNEISEKSEIFDDQFSVERPDGSNFTLKIRSTKLEDSAMYFCASSAQGARGYGYTFGSGTRLTVV.

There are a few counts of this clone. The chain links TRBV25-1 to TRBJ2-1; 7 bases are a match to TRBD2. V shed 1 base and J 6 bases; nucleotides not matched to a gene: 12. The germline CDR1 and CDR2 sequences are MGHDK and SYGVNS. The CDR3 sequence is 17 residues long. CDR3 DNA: TGTGCCAGCAGTGAATCGGGAGGCGGGATAAGGTCCAATGAGCAGTTCTTC. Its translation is CASSESGGGIRSNEQFF.

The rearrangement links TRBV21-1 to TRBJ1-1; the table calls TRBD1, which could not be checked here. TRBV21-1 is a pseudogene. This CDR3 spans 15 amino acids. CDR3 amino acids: CASSSLQVSNTEAFF. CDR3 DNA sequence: TGTGCCAGCAGCAGTTTACAGGTCTCGAACACTGAAGCTTTCTTT.

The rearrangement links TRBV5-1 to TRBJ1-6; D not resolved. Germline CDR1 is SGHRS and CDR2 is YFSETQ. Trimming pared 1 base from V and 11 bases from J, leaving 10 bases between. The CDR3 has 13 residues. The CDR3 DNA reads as TGCGCCAGCAGCTTGACACTAGTTGCACCCCTCCACTTT. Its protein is CASSLTLVAPLHF. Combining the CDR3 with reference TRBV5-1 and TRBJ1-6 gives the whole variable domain KAGVTQTPRYLIKTRGQQVTLSCSPISGHRSVSWYQQTPGQGLQFLFEYFSETQRNKGNFPGRFSGRQFSNSRSEMNVSTLELGDSALYLCASSLTLVAPLHFGNGTRLTVT.

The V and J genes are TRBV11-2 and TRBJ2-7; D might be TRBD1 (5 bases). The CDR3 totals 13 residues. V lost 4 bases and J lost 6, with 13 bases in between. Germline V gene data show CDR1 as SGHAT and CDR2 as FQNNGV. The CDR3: CASSSPRRGEQYF. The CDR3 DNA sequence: TGTGCCAGCAGCTCTCCTAGAAGGGGCGAGCAGTACTTC. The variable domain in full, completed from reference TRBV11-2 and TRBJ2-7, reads EAGVAQSPRYKIIEKRQSVAFWCNPISGHATLYWYQQILGQGPKLLIQFQNNGVVDDSQLPKDRFSAERLKGVDSTLKIQPAKLEDSAVYLCASSSPRRGEQYFGPGTRLTVT.

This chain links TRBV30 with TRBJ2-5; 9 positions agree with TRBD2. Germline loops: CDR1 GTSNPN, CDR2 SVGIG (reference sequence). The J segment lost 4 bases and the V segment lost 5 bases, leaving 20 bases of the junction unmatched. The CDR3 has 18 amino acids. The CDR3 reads CAWCLALNGGGAGETQYF. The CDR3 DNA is TGTGCCTGGTGCCTCGCCCTTAACGGCGGGGGGGCAGGAGAGACCCAGTACTTC.

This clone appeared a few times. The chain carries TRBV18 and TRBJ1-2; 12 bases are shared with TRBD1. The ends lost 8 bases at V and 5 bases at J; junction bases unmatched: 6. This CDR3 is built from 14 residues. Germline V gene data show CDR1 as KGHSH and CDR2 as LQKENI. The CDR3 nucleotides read TGTGCCAGCGCCCGGGACAGGGGGCGATATGGCTACACCTTC. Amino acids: CASARDRGRYGYTF.